The sequence of this T cell receptor beta chain was determined in a study of blood T cell repertoires in COVID-19. Measured with immunoSEQ multiplex PCR; TCRdb has only the in-frame clones, and not every one. The table records under 300,000 clones, around four fifths of them present only once. This CDR3 contains 13 residues. V shed 4 bases, J shed 11 bases, and the junction held 7 bases outside the gene matches. CDR1 is SGHAT and CDR2 is FQNNGV in the germline V gene. Sample: peripheral blood. The chain joins TRBV11-2 to TRBJ1-4; 7 bases match TRBD1. This clonotype was sampled from a man in his fifties or sixties who had recovered from COVID-19. CDR3 region: CASSSTGSKKLFF. CDR3 DNA: TGTGCCAGCAGCTCGACAGGGTCAAAGAAACTGTTTTTT.